This T cell receptor (beta chain) is drawn from a study of T-cell memory formation after mild COVID-19. The trim removed 2 bases at V and 4 bases at J, leaving 4 bases unmatched. Germline values: CDR1 SGHRS, CDR2 YFSETQ. The CDR3 runs 14 residues. This clonotype was detected a few times. Constant-segment-primed 5'RACE gave TCR alpha and TCR beta cDNA libraries with sample barcodes and UMIs. TCRdb re-derived calls from the 5' RACE reads in MiXCR, one entry per CDR3 protein. The data show 150,000 to 200,000 distinct CDR3 sequences, with about an eighth seen just once and approximately 3.4% held by the top ten.

The V gene is TRBV5-1, the J gene TRBJ2-3; 7 positions match TRBD2. This TCR was sampled from a man younger than 35 who had mild COVID-19 (a few samples of this study predate the infection). Cell type and time point are not known. Sequencing was performed on PBMCs or a T cell subset sorted from them (not recorded which). DNA of the CDR3: TGCGCCAGCAGCTTTCGGGGGGTAGCAGATACGCAGTATTTT. As protein: CASSFRGVADTQYF.